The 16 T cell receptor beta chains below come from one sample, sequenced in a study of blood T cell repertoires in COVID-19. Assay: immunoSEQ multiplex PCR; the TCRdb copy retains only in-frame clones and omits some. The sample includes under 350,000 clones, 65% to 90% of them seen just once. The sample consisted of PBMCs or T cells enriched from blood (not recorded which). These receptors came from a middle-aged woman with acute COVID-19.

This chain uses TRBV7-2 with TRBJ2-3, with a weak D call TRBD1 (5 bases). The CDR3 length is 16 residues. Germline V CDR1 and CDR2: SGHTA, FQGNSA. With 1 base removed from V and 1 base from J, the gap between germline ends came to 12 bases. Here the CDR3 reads CASSLEVGPRTDTQYF. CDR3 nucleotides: TGTGCCAGCAGCTTAGAAGTGGGGCCTCGCACAGATACGCAGTATTTT.

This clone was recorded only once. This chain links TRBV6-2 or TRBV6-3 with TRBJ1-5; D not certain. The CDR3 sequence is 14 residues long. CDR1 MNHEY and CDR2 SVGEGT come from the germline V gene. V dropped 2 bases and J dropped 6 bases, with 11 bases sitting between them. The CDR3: CASSYGGFIQPQHF. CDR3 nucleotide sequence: TGTGCCAGCAGTTACGGCGGGTTTATTCAGCCCCAGCATTTT.

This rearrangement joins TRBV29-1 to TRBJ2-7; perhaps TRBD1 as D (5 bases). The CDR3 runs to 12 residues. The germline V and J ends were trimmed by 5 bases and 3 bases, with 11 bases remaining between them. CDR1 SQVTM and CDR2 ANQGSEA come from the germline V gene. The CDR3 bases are TGCAGCGTTCGCGAAGACAGCTACGAGCAGTACTTC. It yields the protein CSVREDSYEQYF.

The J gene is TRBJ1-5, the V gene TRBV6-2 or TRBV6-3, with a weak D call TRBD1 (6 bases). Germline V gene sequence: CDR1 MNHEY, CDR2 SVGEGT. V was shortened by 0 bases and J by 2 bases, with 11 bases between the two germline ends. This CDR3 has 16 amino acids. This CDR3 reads CASSYSTGTGNQPQHF. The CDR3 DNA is TGTGCCAGCAGTTACTCGACAGGTACGGGCAATCAGCCCCAGCATTTT.

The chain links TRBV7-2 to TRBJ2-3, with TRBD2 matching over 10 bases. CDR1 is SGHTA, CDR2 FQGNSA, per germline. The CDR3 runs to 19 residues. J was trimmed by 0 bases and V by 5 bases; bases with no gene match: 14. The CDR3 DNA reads TGTGCCAGCAGCCTGCGACCTTTACTAGCGGGGATTAGCACAGATACGCAGTATTTT. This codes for CASSLRPLLAGISTDTQYF.

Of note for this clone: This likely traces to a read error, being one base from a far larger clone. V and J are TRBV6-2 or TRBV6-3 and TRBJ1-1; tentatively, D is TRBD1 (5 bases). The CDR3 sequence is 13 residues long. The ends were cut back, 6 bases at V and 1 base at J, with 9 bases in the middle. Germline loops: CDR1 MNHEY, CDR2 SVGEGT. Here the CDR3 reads CASSLTANTEAFF. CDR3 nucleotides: TGTGCCAGCAGCTTGACAGCGAACACTGAAGCTTTCTTT.

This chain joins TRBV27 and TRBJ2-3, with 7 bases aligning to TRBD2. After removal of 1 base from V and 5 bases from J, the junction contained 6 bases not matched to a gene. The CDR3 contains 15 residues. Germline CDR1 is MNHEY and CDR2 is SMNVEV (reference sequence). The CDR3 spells CASSLWVGEGDTQYF. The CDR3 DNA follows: TGTGCCAGCAGTTTATGGGTCGGGGAGGGAGATACGCAGTATTTT.

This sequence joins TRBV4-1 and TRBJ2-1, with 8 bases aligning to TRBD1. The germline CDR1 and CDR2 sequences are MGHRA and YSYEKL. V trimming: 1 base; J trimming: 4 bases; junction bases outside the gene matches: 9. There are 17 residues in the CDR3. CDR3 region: CASSQADSQGAYNEQFF. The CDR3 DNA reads TGCGCCAGCAGCCAAGCCGACTCCCAGGGGGCGTACAATGAGCAGTTCTTC.

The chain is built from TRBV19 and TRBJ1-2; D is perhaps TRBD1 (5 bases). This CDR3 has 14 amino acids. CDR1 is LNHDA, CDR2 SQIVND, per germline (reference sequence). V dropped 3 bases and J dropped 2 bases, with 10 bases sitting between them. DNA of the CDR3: TGTGCCAGTAGTATGGCAGGGCCCAACTATGGCTACACCTTC. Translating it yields CASSMAGPNYGYTF.

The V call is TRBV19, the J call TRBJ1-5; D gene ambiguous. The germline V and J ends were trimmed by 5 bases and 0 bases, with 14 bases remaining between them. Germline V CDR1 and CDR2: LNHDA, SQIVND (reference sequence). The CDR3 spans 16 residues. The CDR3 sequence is CASSQRLLYSNQPQHF. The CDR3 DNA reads TGTGCCAGTAGTCAGAGACTCCTGTATAGCAATCAGCCCCAGCATTTT.

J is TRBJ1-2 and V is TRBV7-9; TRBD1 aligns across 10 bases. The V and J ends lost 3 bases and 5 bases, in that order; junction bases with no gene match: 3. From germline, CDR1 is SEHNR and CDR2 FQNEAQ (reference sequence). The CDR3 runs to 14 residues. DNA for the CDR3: TGTGCCAGCAGCTTCCCGGACAGGGGGTATGGCTACACCTTC. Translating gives CASSFPDRGYGYTF.

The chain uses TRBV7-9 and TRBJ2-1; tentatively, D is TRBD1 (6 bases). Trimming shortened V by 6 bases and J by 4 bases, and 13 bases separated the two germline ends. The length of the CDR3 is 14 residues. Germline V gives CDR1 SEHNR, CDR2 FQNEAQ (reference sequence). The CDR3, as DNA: TGTGCCAGCAGGACTGACAGGTTTTACAATGAGCAGTTCTTC. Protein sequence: CASRTDRFYNEQFF.

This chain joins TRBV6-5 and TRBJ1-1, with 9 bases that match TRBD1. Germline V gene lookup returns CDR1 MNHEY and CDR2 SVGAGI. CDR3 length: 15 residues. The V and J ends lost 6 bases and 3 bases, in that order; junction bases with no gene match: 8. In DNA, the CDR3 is TGTGCCAGCAGATCCGGGACAGGGCGATACACTGAAGCTTTCTTT. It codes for CASRSGTGRYTEAFF.

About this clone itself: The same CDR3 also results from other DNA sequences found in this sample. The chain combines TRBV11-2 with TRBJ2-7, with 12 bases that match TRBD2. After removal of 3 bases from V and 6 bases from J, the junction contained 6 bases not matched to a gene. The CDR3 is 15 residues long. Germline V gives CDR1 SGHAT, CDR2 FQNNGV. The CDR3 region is CASSFDLAGGREQYF. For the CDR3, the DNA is TGTGCCAGCAGCTTCGATCTAGCGGGGGGGCGCGAGCAGTACTTC.

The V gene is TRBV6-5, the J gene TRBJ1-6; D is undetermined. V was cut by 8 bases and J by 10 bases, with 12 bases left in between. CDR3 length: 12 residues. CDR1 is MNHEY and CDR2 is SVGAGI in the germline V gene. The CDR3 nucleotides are TGTGCCAGCGGCTTGACGGGGTCACCCCTCCACTTT. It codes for CASGLTGSPLHF.

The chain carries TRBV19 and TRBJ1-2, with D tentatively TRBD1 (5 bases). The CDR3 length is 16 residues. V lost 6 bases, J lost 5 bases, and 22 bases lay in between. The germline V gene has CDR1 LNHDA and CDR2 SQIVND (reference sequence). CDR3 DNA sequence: TGTGCCAGTAGCTACACCCCATCTACACGGGGGTATGGCTACACCTTC. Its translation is CASSYTPSTRGYGYTF. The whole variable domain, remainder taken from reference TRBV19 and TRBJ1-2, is DGGITQSPKYLFRKEGQNVTLSCEQNLNHDAMYWYRQDPGQGLRLIYYSQIVNDFQKGDIAEGYSVSREKKESFPLTVTSAQKNPTAFYLCASSYTPSTRGYGYTFGSGTRLTVV.